This is a list of T cell receptor beta chains from one sample in a study of T cell responses to AZD1222 COVID-19 vaccine. Repertoires were generated with immunoSEQ multiplex PCR, while TCRdb's copy carries only in-frame clones and drops some. The sample has 100,000 or so clones, over 75% seen once. The specimen was peripheral blood, collected 28 days after the second AZD1222 dose. The receptors derive from an adult who received the AZD1222 COVID-19 vaccine. Each CDR3 is given with its conserved first and last residue. Each record gives: clone size, V gene, D gene, J gene, CDR3 DNA, CDR3 protein. The D gene is left open where the match is weak. Size is omitted from some rows. Given values are once, few, many or a class for expanded clones.

clone_size: .
v_call: TRBV7-2
d_call: TRBD2
j_call: TRBJ2-3
cdr3_nt: TGTGCCAGCAGCCCGTACGGGGGGACTATCTTTGATACGCAGTATTTT
cdr3_aa: CASSPYGGTIFDTQYF

clone_size: .
v_call: TRBV3-1/TRBV3-2
d_call: TRBD1
j_call: TRBJ2-1
cdr3_nt: TGTGCCAGCAGACGCTCGGGACAGGGGTTCAATGAGCAGTTCTTC
cdr3_aa: CASRRSGQGFNEQFF

clone_size: .
v_call: TRBV24-1
d_call: TRBD1
j_call: TRBJ2-3
cdr3_nt: TGTGCCACCAGTGACACCGGGACAGGGCATATGGATACGCAGTATTTT
cdr3_aa: CATSDTGTGHMDTQYF

clone_size: .
v_call: TRBV6-1
d_call: .
j_call: TRBJ1-3
cdr3_nt: TGTGCCAGCAGTGAGTTCAGAAACACCATATATTTT
cdr3_aa: CASSEFRNTIYF

clone_size: .
v_call: TRBV10-2
d_call: .
j_call: TRBJ1-3
cdr3_nt: TGCGCCAGCAGTGAGTCGATGGGAGTCGGAAACACCATATATTTT
cdr3_aa: CASSESMGVGNTIYF

clone_size: .
v_call: TRBV5-5
d_call: TRBD1
j_call: TRBJ2-7
cdr3_nt: TGTGCCAGCAGCATAGGACAGGCCTACGAGCAGTACTTC
cdr3_aa: CASSIGQAYEQYF

clone_size: .
v_call: TRBV2
d_call: TRBD2
j_call: TRBJ2-3
cdr3_nt: TGTGCCAGCAGTGACCCCATAAGCGGGAGCCCAGATACGCAGTATTTT
cdr3_aa: CASSDPISGSPDTQYF

clone_size: .
v_call: TRBV7-9
d_call: .
j_call: TRBJ1-2
cdr3_nt: TGTGCCAGCAGCCCCCCCCTCGGTTGGGGCTACACCTTC
cdr3_aa: CASSPPLGWGYTF

clone_size: .
v_call: TRBV5-1
d_call: .
j_call: TRBJ2-1
cdr3_nt: TGCGCCAGCAGCTTGGGGCAGGAATCGGGTGAGCAGTTCTTC
cdr3_aa: CASSLGQESGEQFF

clone_size: .
v_call: TRBV2
d_call: .
j_call: TRBJ1-4
cdr3_nt: TGTGCCAGTCTGGAGGGTCTTTATGAAAAACTGTTTTTT
cdr3_aa: CASLEGLYEKLFF

clone_size: few
v_call: TRBV6-5
d_call: .
j_call: TRBJ1-4
cdr3_nt: TGTGCCAGCAGGACTCAACTAGGTGAAAAACTGTTTTTT
cdr3_aa: CASRTQLGEKLFF

clone_size: once
v_call: TRBV20-1
d_call: .
j_call: TRBJ2-1
cdr3_nt: TGCAGTGCTACAGGGAACAATGAGCAGTTCTTC
cdr3_aa: CSATGNNEQFF

clone_size: .
v_call: TRBV18
d_call: .
j_call: TRBJ1-5
cdr3_nt: TGTGCCAGCTCACCTTCCCTCGGGCATCAGCCCCAGCATTTT
cdr3_aa: CASSPSLGHQPQHF

clone_size: .
v_call: TRBV19
d_call: .
j_call: TRBJ2-1
cdr3_nt: TGTGCCAGTACACAGGGCTACAATGAGCAGTTCTTC
cdr3_aa: CASTQGYNEQFF

clone_size: .
v_call: TRBV30
d_call: TRBD1
j_call: TRBJ2-1
cdr3_nt: TGTGCCTGGACCGCCGGGACAGGGTCATACAATGAGCAGTTCTTC
cdr3_aa: CAWTAGTGSYNEQFF

clone_size: .
v_call: TRBV6-5
d_call: .
j_call: TRBJ2-5
cdr3_nt: TGTGCCAGCATCCCGACTAGGGAGGTCCAGTACTTC
cdr3_aa: CASIPTREVQYF

clone_size: .
v_call: TRBV30
d_call: .
j_call: TRBJ1-5
cdr3_nt: TGTGCCTGGAGCGGGGGGGGTGGTCAGCCCCAGCATTTT
cdr3_aa: CAWSGGGGQPQHF

clone_size: .
v_call: TRBV3-1/TRBV3-2
d_call: .
j_call: TRBJ1-5
cdr3_nt: TGTGCCAGCAGCCAAGACAGTTATAGCAATCAGCCCCAGCATTTT
cdr3_aa: CASSQDSYSNQPQHF

clone_size: .
v_call: TRBV9
d_call: TRBD1
j_call: TRBJ1-3
cdr3_nt: TGTGCCAGCCGACCAGGGGGCTCGGGAAACACCATATATTTT
cdr3_aa: CASRPGGSGNTIYF

clone_size: .
v_call: TRBV28
d_call: .
j_call: TRBJ1-6
cdr3_nt: TGTGCCAGCAGTTTAGTTAGGGGGTACAATTCACCCCTCCACTTT
cdr3_aa: CASSLVRGYNSPLHF

clone_size: .
v_call: TRBV5-1
d_call: TRBD1
j_call: TRBJ1-4
cdr3_nt: TGCGCCAGCAGCGGCGGGACAGGAGAAAAACTGTTTTTT
cdr3_aa: CASSGGTGEKLFF

clone_size: once
v_call: TRBV6-5
d_call: TRBD1
j_call: TRBJ1-1
cdr3_nt: TGTGCCAGCAGGGACAGGGGGCACACTGAAGCTTTCTTT
cdr3_aa: CASRDRGHTEAFF

clone_size: .
v_call: TRBV27
d_call: .
j_call: TRBJ1-5
cdr3_nt: TGTGCCAGCAGTCCCTCCGAGAGGTCCAAGCGCAATCAGCCCCAGCATTTT
cdr3_aa: CASSPSERSKRNQPQHF

clone_size: .
v_call: TRBV7-8
d_call: .
j_call: TRBJ1-1
cdr3_nt: TGTGCCAGCAGCTTAGCAGGGGACTCGAACACTGAAGCTTTCTTT
cdr3_aa: CASSLAGDSNTEAFF

clone_size: .
v_call: TRBV30
d_call: .
j_call: TRBJ1-2
cdr3_nt: TGTGCCTGGAGTGTTGGGCCTTCTAACTATGGCTACACCTTC
cdr3_aa: CAWSVGPSNYGYTF